This T cell receptor beta chain was captured in a study of post-analysis software for immune sequencing data. Overall study: Recorded disease courses covered relapsing-remitting, secondary progressive and progressive-relapsing multiple sclerosis. Some patients had no subtype annotation. Notes on the study in general: Controls showed significantly higher normalized Chao1 diversity than did multiple sclerosis patients.

Prepared libraries of TCR beta cDNA carried unique molecular identifiers. TCRdb re-analysed the PCR reads in MiXCR, keeping a single row per CDR3 protein. The table has around 200,000 distinct CDR3 sequences, 25% to 30% seen once. Regarding this clonotype: Its specificity is not known.

The clonotype comes from a girl aged 2 to 17 with multiple sclerosis. Source material: blood.

Written as DNA, the CDR3 is TGTGCCACCAGTGACCCAGACAGGGGGCGCAGGAATGAGCAGTTCTTC. Amino acid sequence: CATSDPDRGRRNEQFF. This rearrangement joins TRBV24-1 to TRBJ2-1, with 10 bases matching TRBD1. CDR3 length: 16 residues. J gave up 7 bases and V 4 bases, and 9 bases lay outside the gene matches. Germline values: CDR1 KGHDR, CDR2 SFDVKD.